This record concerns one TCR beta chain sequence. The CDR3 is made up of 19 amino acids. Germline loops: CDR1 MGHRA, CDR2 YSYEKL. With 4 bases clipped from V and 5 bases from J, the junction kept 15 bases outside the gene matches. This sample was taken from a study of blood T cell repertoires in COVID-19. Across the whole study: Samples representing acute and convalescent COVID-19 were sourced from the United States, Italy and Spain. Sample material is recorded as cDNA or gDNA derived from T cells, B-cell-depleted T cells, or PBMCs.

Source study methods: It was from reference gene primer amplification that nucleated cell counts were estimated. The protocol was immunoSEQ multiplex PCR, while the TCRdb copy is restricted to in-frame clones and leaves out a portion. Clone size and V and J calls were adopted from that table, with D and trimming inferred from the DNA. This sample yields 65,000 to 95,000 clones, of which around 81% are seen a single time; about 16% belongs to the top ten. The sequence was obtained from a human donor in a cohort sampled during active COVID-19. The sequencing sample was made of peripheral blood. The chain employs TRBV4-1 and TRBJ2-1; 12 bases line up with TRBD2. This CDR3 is CASSPRLAGALIGNNEQFF. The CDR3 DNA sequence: TGCGCCAGCAGCCCCAGACTAGCGGGGGCCCTAATAGGGAACAATGAGCAGTTCTTC.